This T cell receptor beta chain emerged from a study of regulatory T cells in long-lasting Graves disease. Notes on the study in general: Compared with new cases, persistent Graves' patients showed reduced TCR diversity. Between persistent patients, roughly 2,600 public clonotypes were shared, exceeding the roughly 920 shared between new patients. Thyroid tissue was not studied; only peripheral blood was. TRBV28, TRBJ1-2 and TRBJ2-5 were favored in persistent disease.

This clonotype was counted many times. The antigen is unknown. The time point: persistent/refractory GD, antithyroid drugs over 5 years with positive TRAb. PBMC RNA served as the TCR library source. The germline V gene encodes CDR1 ENHRY and CDR2 SYGVKD. This CDR3 comprises 11 residues. The V and J ends lost 0 bases and 7 bases respectively, with 3 bases between them. Through Arm-PCR of CDR3 regions and iRepertoire HTBI primers, TCR beta libraries were built. MiXCR, applied by TCRdb to the multiplex PCR reads, yields one record per CDR3 protein. The sample consists of some 370,000 distinct CDR3 sequences, roughly 20% of them appearing once.

This material consisted of peripheral blood mononuclear cells (PBMCs), taken when the disease was refractory, from a patient treated with antithyroid drugs. The source of this sequence is a female donor with Graves disease. J is TRBJ2-5 and V is TRBV10-3; D not resolved. The CDR3 reads CAISESGTQYF. CDR3 DNA sequence: TGTGCCATCAGTGAGTCGGGGACCCAGTACTTC.